The TCR beta chain under discussion was sequenced for a study of cytomegalovirus exposure and HLA in healthy donors. Germline V CDR1 and CDR2: LGHNA, YNFKEQ. Trimming left V 1 base short and J 6 bases short, with 10 bases between. The length of the CDR3 is 14 residues. As for this clone: Its antigen is still unknown.

The study ran its PCR with 60 Vbeta and 13 Jbeta primers. The method was immunoSEQ multiplex PCR; TCRdb's version includes in-frame clones alone and lacks a portion of them. This repertoire includes around 140,000 clones. Regarding the study as a whole: Sequencing artifact likely explains a cluster of highly shared sequence variants. Reportedly, cytomegalovirus status was diagnosed with high sensitivity and specificity.

Donors had nominal health at sampling but likely had unrecorded immune exposures. J is TRBJ1-5 and V is TRBV4-2; D unresolved. The receptor comes from a man aged 18 to 30 in good health and CMV-seronegative. Sequenced: PBMCs. This CDR3 reads CASSQVIGSQPQHF. The CDR3 nucleotides are TGTGCCAGCAGCCAAGTGATTGGCAGTCAGCCCCAGCATTTT.